Ten or more counts support the clone carrying this T cell receptor beta chain. These data belong to a study of shared clonotypes between healthy human individuals. Only in-frame clones appear in the TCRdb table, and some are missing; sequencing was by immunoSEQ multiplex PCR. Here the sample spans about 710,000 clones, around 73% being singletons. This CDR3 has 16 amino acids. The V gene's germline CDR1 is SGDLS and CDR2 YYNGEE. J was trimmed by 6 bases and V by 0 bases; bases with no gene match: 8. The chain recombines TRBV9 with TRBJ2-2, with TRBD2 matching 7 bases. Sequencing was performed on memory CD4+ T cells sorted from blood. The subset: CD45RA-negative fraction. The sequence was collected from a woman under 40 in good health. The CDR3 DNA reads as TGTGCCAGCAGCGTAGTACAGGCGGGAGTTTCCGGGGAGCTGTTTTTT. It specifies CASSVVQAGVSGELFF. Drawing the rest from reference TRBV9 and TRBJ2-2, the complete variable domain is DSGVTQTPKHLITATGQRVTLRCSPRSGDLSVYWYQQSLDQGLQFLIQYYNGEERAKGNILERFSAQQFPDLHSELNLSSLELGDSALYFCASSVVQAGVSGELFFGEGSRLTVL.